This TCR beta chain came from a study of blood T cell repertoires in COVID-19. Study context: Specimens from acute and convalescent COVID-19 originated in the United States, Italy and Spain.

Repertoires were generated with immunoSEQ multiplex PCR, while TCRdb's copy carries only in-frame clones and drops some. The data contain about 210,000 clones, about nine tenths of them singletons. This clone occurred once. Participants reported their clinical history, and cohort assignment relied on those reports. V gave up 0 bases and J gave up 2 bases, with 8 bases separating them. This CDR3 has 14 amino acids. Germline V gene data show CDR1 as SGHTS and CDR2 as YDEGEE. The TCR sequence derives from a man aged 18 to 30 with acute COVID-19. This chain uses TRBV5-8 with TRBJ2-5; weak D call: TRBD2 (5 bases). The sample taken for sequencing was PBMCs or T cells enriched from blood (not recorded which). The CDR3 nucleotides read TGTGCCAGCAGCTTGGGGACTGGACAAGAGACCCAGTACTTC. This gives the protein CASSLGTGQETQYF.